Included here is one T cell receptor beta chain sequence, with context. This CDR3 has 14 amino acids. Germline CDR1 and CDR2: SGHRS and YFSETQ. V lost 5 bases and J 3 bases, leaving 13 bases between the germline ends. Methods used by the authors: How many nucleated cells were present was estimated from reference gene primer amplification. Repertoires were generated with immunoSEQ multiplex PCR, while TCRdb's copy carries only in-frame clones and drops some. V and J calls and clone size follow that table, whereas D and trimming were derived from the DNA. Of around 280,000 clones detected, under 90% appear once; the ten largest clones hold 1.7%. Adults between roughly 18 and 100 years of age took part from 20 to 25 US areas. This sample is part of a study of blood T cell repertoires in COVID-19.

The TCR comes from a woman in her thirties or forties who had recovered from COVID-19. Sequenced material: PBMCs or T cells enriched from blood (not recorded which). The chain couples TRBV5-1 to TRBJ2-3; D perhaps matches TRBD1 (6 bases). CDR3 amino acids: CASSGVTGTDTQYF. CDR3 bases: TGCGCCAGCAGTGGTGTTACAGGGACAGATACGCAGTATTTT.